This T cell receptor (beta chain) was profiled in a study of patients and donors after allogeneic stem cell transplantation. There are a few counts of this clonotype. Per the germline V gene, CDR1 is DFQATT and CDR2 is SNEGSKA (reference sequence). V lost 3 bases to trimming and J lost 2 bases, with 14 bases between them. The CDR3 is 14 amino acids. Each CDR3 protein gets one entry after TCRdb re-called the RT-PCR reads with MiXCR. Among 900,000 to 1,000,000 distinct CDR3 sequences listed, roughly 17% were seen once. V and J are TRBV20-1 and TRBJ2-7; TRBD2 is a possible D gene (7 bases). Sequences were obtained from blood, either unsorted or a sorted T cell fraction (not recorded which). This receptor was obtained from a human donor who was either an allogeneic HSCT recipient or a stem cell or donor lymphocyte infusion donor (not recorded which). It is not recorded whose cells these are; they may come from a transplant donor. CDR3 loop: CSAREGEGTYEQYF. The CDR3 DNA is TGCAGTGCTAGGGAGGGGGAGGGAACCTACGAGCAGTACTTC.